These T cell receptor beta chains were read from a single sample in a study of regulatory T cells in long-lasting Graves disease. MiXCR, applied by TCRdb to the multiplex PCR reads, yields one record per CDR3 protein. The table includes 300,000 to 500,000 distinct CDR3 sequences, less than 25% detected once. Sequencing used peripheral blood mononuclear cells (PBMCs), obtained when the disease was refractory, from a patient treated with antithyroid drugs. All receptors derive from a female donor with Graves disease. Each CDR3 is given with its conserved first and last residue. D genes are given only for firm matches. Rows give clone size only sometimes, using once, few, many, or a class for an expanded clone.

TRBD1,TRBV5-1,once,TRBJ1-5,CASSVTGGEQPQHF,TGCGCCAGCAGCGTAACAGGGGGGGAACAGCCCCAGCATTTT
-,TRBV7-2,many,TRBJ1-1,CASSIGEASSPFF,TGTGCCAGCAGCATAGGGGAGGCTTCTAGCCCTTTCTTT
-,TRBV12-3/TRBV12-4,many,TRBJ1-4,CASSGPGRGDEKLFF,TGTGCCAGCAGTGGCCCAGGGAGGGGGGATGAAAAACTGTTTTTT
TRBD1,TRBV12-3/TRBV12-4,-,TRBJ2-5,CASSRTGGEETQYF,TGTGCCAGCAGCCGTACAGGGGGCGAAGAGACCCAGTACTTC
TRBD1,TRBV3-1,-,TRBJ2-5,CASSQEDRRQETQYF,TGTGCCAGCAGCCAAGAGGACAGGCGCCAAGAGACCCAGTACTTC
TRBD1,TRBV6-1,-,TRBJ2-1,CATSRQGERNEQFF,TGTGCCACCTCACGACAGGGAGAAAGGAATGAGCAGTTCTTC
-,TRBV7-9,-,TRBJ2-2,CASSPTGATGELFF,TGTGCCAGCAGCCCCACGGGGGCGACCGGGGAGCTGTTTTTT
TRBD1,TRBV7-2,many,TRBJ1-1,CASSFTGTGGTEAFF,TGTGCCAGCAGCTTTACCGGGACAGGGGGCACTGAAGCTTTCTTT
-,TRBV18,-,TRBJ2-6,CASSPLRSPGANVLTF,TGTGCCAGCTCACCACTTAGGTCACCTGGGGCCAACGTCCTGACTTTC
TRBD2,TRBV28,many,TRBJ2-7,CASSKTSGRSYEQYF,TGTGCCAGCAGTAAGACTAGCGGGAGGTCCTACGAGCAGTACTTC
TRBD1,TRBV27,many,TRBJ1-1,CASSLNQGAGEAFF,TGTGCCAGCAGTTTAAACCAGGGGGCCGGTGAAGCTTTCTTT
-,TRBV19,-,TRBJ1-1,CASSINPGSETEAFF,TGTGCCAGTAGTATAAACCCTGGCAGTGAGACTGAAGCTTTCTTT
TRBD2,TRBV19,-,TRBJ2-2,CASSRASGTTGELFF,TGTGCCAGTAGTAGGGCTAGCGGGACCACCGGGGAGCTGTTTTTT
-,TRBV14,few,TRBJ1-2,CASSPKDRYGYTF,TGTGCCAGCAGCCCGAAGGACCGCTATGGCTACACCTTC
-,TRBV7-8,many,TRBJ1-6,CASSLGSGRPLHF,TGTGCCAGCAGCTTAGGTTCAGGGAGACCCCTCCACTTT
-,TRBV7-2,few,TRBJ2-2,CASSPMVINTGELFF,TGTGCCAGCAGCCCCATGGTCATAAACACCGGGGAGCTGTTTTTT
-,TRBV12-3/TRBV12-4,many,TRBJ1-1,CASKASVNTEAFF,TGTGCCAGCAAAGCGTCCGTGAACACTGAAGCTTTCTTT
-,TRBV12-3/TRBV12-4,many,TRBJ2-5,CASSLRQGQKETQYF,TGTGCCAGCAGTTTACGGCAGGGCCAGAAAGAGACCCAGTACTTC
-,TRBV29-1,-,TRBJ2-5,CSVVWFGGGVHQETQYF,TGCAGCGTTGTATGGTTCGGAGGGGGTGTGCACCAAGAGACCCAGTACTTC
-,TRBV11-1,many,TRBJ2-7,CASSLASIYEQYF,TGTGCCAGCAGCTTAGCGAGCATCTACGAGCAGTACTTC
-,TRBV29-1,-,TRBJ2-2,CSAHGRELFF,TGCAGCGCCCATGGGCGGGAGCTGTTTTTT
-,TRBV2,many,TRBJ1-2,CASSENPDRPSPGDYGYTF,TGTGCCAGCAGTGAAAACCCGGACCGACCAAGCCCGGGGGACTATGGCTACACCTTC
TRBD1,TRBV12-3/TRBV12-4,many,TRBJ1-1,CASSIGAGGNTEAFF,TGTGCCAGCAGTATCGGGGCAGGGGGCAACACTGAAGCTTTCTTT
-,TRBV28,many,TRBJ2-5,CASSRNRGREQETQYF,TGTGCCAGCAGCCGTAACAGGGGGAGGGAACAAGAGACCCAGTACTTC
TRBD2,TRBV6-9,few,TRBJ2-7,CASSYGGKDEQYF,TGTGCCAGCAGTTACGGGGGGAAGGACGAGCAGTACTTC
-,TRBV11-2,many,TRBJ1-1,CASTGSNRDRVNTEAFF,TGTGCCAGCACCGGAAGTAATAGGGACCGTGTGAACACTGAAGCTTTCTTT
-,TRBV7-2,-,TRBJ2-3,CASSLVYRSTDTQYF,TGTGCCAGCAGCTTGGTTTACCGCAGCACAGATACGCAGTATTTT
-,TRBV5-1,few,TRBJ2-1,CASSLKRTGGIGNEQFF,TGCGCCAGCAGCTTGAAAAGAACTGGGGGTATAGGCAATGAGCAGTTCTTC
-,TRBV28,-,TRBJ2-3,CASSLDWSADTQYF,TGTGCCAGCAGTTTAGACTGGAGCGCAGATACGCAGTATTTT
TRBD2,TRBV12-3/TRBV12-4,many,TRBJ2-5,CASSFSASGTQETQYF,TGTGCCAGCAGTTTTTCGGCTAGCGGGACACAAGAGACCCAGTACTTC
-,TRBV12-3/TRBV12-4,many,TRBJ2-5,CASSFSGQETQYF,TGTGCCAGCAGCTTTAGTGGGCAAGAGACCCAGTACTTC
-,TRBV30,-,TRBJ2-3,CAWSTPHGTQYF,TGTGCCTGGAGTACCCCCCATGGTACGCAGTATTTT
-,TRBV29-1,-,TRBJ2-7,CSVGGMDYEQYF,TGCAGCGTTGGGGGGATGGACTACGAGCAGTACTTC
-,TRBV7-2,-,TRBJ1-5,CASSLRGDNQPQHF,TGTGCCAGCAGCTTACGCGGAGACAATCAGCCCCAGCATTTT
-,TRBV29-1,-,TRBJ1-4,CSVRPRDTYNEKLFF,TGCAGCGTCCGCCCCCGGGACACCTATAATGAAAAACTGTTTTTT
-,TRBV6-2/TRBV6-3,many,TRBJ1-1,CASSFLGVVNTEAFF,TGTGCCAGCAGTTTCCTAGGGGTCGTTAACACTGAAGCTTTCTTT
TRBD2,TRBV28,-,TRBJ2-3,CASRTGLAGVGGDTQYF,TGTGCCAGCCGCACGGGACTAGCGGGAGTGGGGGGAGATACGCAGTATTTT
TRBD2,TRBV12-3/TRBV12-4,many,TRBJ2-5,CASSPGRLAVKETQYF,TGTGCCAGCAGCCCTGGGAGACTAGCGGTTAAAGAGACCCAGTACTTC
-,TRBV20-1,few,TRBJ2-5,CSAAWRTQETQYF,TGCAGTGCTGCCTGGCGGACCCAAGAGACCCAGTACTTC
-,TRBV20-1,many,TRBJ2-5,CSARATGSGRETQYF,TGCAGTGCTAGGGCGACGGGGTCGGGGCGAGAGACCCAGTACTTC
-,TRBV20-1,-,TRBJ1-3,CSARGAGPGNTIHF,TGCAGTGCTAGAGGGGCAGGGCCTGGAAACACCATACATTTT
TRBD1,TRBV2,many,TRBJ2-7,CASSDGGQGMWYEQYF,TGTGCCAGCAGTGACGGTGGACAGGGGATGTGGTACGAGCAGTACTTC